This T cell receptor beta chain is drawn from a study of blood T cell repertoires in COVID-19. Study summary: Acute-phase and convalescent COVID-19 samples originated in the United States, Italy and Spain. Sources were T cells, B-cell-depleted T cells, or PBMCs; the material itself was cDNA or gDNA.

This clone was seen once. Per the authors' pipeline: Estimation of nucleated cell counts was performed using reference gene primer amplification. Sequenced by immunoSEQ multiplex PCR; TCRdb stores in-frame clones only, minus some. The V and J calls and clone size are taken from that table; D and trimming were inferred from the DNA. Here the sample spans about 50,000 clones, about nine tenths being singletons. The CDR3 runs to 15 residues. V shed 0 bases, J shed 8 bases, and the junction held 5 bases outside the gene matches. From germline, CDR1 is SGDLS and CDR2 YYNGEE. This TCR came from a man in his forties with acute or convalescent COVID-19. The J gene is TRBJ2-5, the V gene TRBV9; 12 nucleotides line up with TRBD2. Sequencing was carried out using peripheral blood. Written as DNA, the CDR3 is TGTGCCAGCAGCGTAGAGGGACTAGCGGGTTCAACCCAGTACTTC. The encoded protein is CASSVEGLAGSTQYF.